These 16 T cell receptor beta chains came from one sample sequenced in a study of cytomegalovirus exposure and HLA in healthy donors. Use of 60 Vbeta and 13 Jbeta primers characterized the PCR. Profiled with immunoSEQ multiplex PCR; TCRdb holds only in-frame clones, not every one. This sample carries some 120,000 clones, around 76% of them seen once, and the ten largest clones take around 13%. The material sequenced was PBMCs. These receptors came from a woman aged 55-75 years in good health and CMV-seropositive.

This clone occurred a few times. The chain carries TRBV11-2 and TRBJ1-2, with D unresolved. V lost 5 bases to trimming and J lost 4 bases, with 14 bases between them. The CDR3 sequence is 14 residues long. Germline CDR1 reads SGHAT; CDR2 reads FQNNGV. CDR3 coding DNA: TGTGCCAGCAGCGGTGAAGGCGGTACCTATGGCTACACCTTC. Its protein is CASSGEGGTYGYTF. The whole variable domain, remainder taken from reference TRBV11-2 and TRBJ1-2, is EAGVAQSPRYKIIEKRQSVAFWCNPISGHATLYWYQQILGQGPKLLIQFQNNGVVDDSQLPKDRFSAERLKGVDSTLKIQPAKLEDSAVYLCASSGEGGTYGYTFGSGTRLTVV.

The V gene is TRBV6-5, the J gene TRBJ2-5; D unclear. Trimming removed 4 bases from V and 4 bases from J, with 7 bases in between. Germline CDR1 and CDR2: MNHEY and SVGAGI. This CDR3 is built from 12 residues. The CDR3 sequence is CASSLLGETQYF. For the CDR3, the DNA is TGTGCCAGCAGTTTGCTCGGAGAGACCCAGTACTTC.

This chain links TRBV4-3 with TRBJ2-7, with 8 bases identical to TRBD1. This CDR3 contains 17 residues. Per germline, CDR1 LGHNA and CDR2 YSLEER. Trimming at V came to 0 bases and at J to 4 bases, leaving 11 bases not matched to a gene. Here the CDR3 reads CASSQEGWWDRIYEQYF. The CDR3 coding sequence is TGCGCCAGCAGCCAAGAGGGGTGGTGGGACAGGATATACGAGCAGTACTTC.

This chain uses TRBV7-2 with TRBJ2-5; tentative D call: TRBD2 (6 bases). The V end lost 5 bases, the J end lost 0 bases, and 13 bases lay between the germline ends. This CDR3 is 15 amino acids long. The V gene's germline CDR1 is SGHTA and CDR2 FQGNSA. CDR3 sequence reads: CASSGGSGHQETQYF. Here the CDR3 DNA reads TGTGCCAGCAGCGGGGGTAGCGGCCACCAAGAGACCCAGTACTTC.

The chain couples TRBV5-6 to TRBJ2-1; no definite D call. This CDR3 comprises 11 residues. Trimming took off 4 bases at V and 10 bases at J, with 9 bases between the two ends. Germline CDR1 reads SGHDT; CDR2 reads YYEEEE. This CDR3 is CASSRTPEQFF. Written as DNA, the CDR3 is TGTGCCAGCAGCAGAACACCAGAGCAGTTCTTC.

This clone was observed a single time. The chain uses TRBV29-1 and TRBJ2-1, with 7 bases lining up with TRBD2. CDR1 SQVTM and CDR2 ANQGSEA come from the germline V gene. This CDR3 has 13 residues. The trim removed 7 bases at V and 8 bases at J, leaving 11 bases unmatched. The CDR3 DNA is TGCAGCGGAGGGAGGGAGGGCCTGGATGAGCAGTTCTTC. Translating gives CSGGREGLDEQFF.

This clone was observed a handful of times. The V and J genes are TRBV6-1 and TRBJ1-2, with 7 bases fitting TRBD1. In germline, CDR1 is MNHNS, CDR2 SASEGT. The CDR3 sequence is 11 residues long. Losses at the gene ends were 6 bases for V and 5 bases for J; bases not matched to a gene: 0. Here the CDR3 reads CASRQGYGYTF. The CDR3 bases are TGTGCCAGCAGACAGGGGTATGGCTACACCTTC.

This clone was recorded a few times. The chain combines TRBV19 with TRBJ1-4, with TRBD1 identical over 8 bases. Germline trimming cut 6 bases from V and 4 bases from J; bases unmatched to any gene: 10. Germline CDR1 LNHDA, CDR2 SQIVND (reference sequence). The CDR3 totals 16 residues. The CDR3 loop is CASSAKQGGLNEKLFF. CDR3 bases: TGTGCCAGTAGCGCTAAACAGGGGGGACTTAATGAAAAACTGTTTTTT. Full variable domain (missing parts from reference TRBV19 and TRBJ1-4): DGGITQSPKYLFRKEGQNVTLSCEQNLNHDAMYWYRQDPGQGLRLIYYSQIVNDFQKGDIAEGYSVSREKKESFPLTVTSAQKNPTAFYLCASSAKQGGLNEKLFFGSGTQLSVL.

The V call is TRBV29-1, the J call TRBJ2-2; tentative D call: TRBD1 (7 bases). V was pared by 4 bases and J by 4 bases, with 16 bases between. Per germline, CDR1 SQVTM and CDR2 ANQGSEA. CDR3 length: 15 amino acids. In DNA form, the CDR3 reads TGCAGCGTTGCGGGTCAGGGGGGTGGCACCGGGGAGCTGTTTTTT. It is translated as CSVAGQGGGTGELFF.

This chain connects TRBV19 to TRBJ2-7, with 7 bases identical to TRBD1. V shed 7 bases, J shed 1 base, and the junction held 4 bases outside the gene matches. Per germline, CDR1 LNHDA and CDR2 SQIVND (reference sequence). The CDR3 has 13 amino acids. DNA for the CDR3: TGTGCCAGTAAAGGGACAGAGTCCTACGAGCAGTACTTC. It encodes CASKGTESYEQYF.

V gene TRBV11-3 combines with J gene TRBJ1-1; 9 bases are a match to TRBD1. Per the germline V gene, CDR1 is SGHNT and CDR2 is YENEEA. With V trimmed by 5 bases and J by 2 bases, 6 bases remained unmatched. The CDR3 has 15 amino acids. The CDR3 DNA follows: TGTGCCAGCAGCACAGGACAGGGGTCTAACACTGAAGCTTTCTTT. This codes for CASSTGQGSNTEAFF.

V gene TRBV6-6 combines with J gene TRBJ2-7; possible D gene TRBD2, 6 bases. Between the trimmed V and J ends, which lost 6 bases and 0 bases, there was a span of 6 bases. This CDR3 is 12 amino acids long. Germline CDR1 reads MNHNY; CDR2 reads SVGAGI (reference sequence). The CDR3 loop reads CASSGSSYEQYF. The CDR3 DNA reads TGTGCCAGCAGCGGGAGCTCCTACGAGCAGTACTTC.

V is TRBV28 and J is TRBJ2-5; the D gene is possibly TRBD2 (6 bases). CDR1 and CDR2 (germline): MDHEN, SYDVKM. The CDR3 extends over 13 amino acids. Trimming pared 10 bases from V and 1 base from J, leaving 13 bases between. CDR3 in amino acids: CATSRGTQETQYF. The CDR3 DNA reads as TGTGCCACCAGCCGGGGGACCCAAGAGACCCAGTACTTC.

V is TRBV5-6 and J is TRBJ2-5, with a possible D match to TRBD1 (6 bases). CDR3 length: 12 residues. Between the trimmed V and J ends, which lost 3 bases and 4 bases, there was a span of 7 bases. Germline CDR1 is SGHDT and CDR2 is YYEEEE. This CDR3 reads CASSWGPETQYF. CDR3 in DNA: TGTGCCAGCAGCTGGGGGCCAGAGACCCAGTACTTC.

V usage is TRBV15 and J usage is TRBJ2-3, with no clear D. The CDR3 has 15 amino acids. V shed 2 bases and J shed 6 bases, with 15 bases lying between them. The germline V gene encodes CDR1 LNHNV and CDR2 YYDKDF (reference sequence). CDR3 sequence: CATSRHQRSGDTQYF. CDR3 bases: TGTGCCACCAGCAGACATCAGCGATCTGGGGATACGCAGTATTTT.

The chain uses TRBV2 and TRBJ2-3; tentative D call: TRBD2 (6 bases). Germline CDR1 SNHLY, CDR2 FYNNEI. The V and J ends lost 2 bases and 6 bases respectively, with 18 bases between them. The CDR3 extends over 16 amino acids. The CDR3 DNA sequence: TGTGCCAGCAGTGAACAACGTCTAGCGCTGGGGGATACGCAGTATTTT. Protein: CASSEQRLALGDTQYF.